The source of this T cell receptor beta chain is a study of blood T cell repertoires in COVID-19. CDR1 and CDR2 from the germline V gene are MRHNA and SNTAGT. This CDR3 spans 16 amino acids. V dropped 0 bases and J dropped 7; count of bases not matched to a gene: 9. Per the original data handling: Scientists estimated how many nucleated cells there were by amplifying reference gene primers. Measured with immunoSEQ multiplex PCR; TCRdb has only the in-frame clones, and not every one. V, J and clone size are taken as reported in that table, and D and trimming were inferred from the DNA itself. This sample has roughly 80,000 clones, with 82% found just once.

This TCR derives from an elderly man with acute or convalescent COVID-19. V is TRBV6-4 and J is TRBJ1-2, with 9 bases that match TRBD1. The sample taken for sequencing was peripheral blood. For the CDR3, the DNA is TGTGCCAGCAGTGACTCCTTACGACGGGACAGGGTTGGCTACACCTTC. Protein: CASSDSLRRDRVGYTF.